Listed below are T cell receptor beta chains from one sample, sequenced in a study of shared clonotypes between healthy human individuals. Measured with immunoSEQ multiplex PCR; TCRdb has only the in-frame clones, and not every one. This sample yields around 2,000,000 clones, of which roughly 91% are seen a single time; about 1.8% belongs to the top ten. The sequenced sample was naive CD8+ T cells from PBMCs. The receptor source for this set is a man between 18 and 35 years old in good health. Some clones in this sample may be carry-over from other donors' samples. CDR3s leave out the opening cysteine and the closing phenylalanine or tryptophan. Fields, in order: V gene, J gene, CDR3 protein.

TRBV7-6	TRBJ2-7	ASSKGGLEQY
TRBV10-3	TRBJ2-2	AISELGLAPSNTGELF
TRBV7-3	TRBJ1-2	ASSFGERNAYGYT
TRBV7-3	TRBJ2-1	ASSLKSARESSYNEQF
TRBV19	TRBJ2-6	ASSVQGRGANVLT
TRBV4-3	TRBJ1-2	ASSLSGGLDGYT
TRBV6-1	TRBJ2-7	ASTPPGMPPYEQY
TRBV5-1	TRBJ2-3	ASSLPGTYSTDTQY
TRBV19	TRBJ2-7	ASSTRTGGGYEQY
TRBV9	TRBJ2-6	ASRPGSGANVLT
TRBV6-5	TRBJ1-2	ASSVVGYANYGYT
TRBV7-9	TRBJ2-7	ASSSRDSHEQY
TRBV27	TRBJ2-6	ASSPVQAPRVLT
TRBV11-2	TRBJ2-1	ASSLSSGDYNEQF